This T cell receptor (beta chain) was sequenced in a study of sequential checkpoint blockade in melanoma. This CDR3 has 18 residues. Germline assignment: CDR1 SGHNT and CDR2 YENEEA. The V and J ends lost 5 bases and 1 base respectively, with 21 bases between them. Measured with immunoSEQ multiplex PCR; TCRdb has only the in-frame clones, and not every one. The sample lists approximately 37,000 clones; roughly 32% were seen once. Treatment given: randomized to nivolumab then ipilimumab (arm A) or the reverse (arm B). No patient had prior DNA-damaging chemotherapy. The chain recombines TRBV11-3 with TRBJ1-3, with D perhaps TRBD1 (6 bases). The specimen comprised tumor tissue (inferred from file names), sampled from a patient given nivolumab and ipilimumab in sequence. This sequence originates from a human donor with melanoma. CDR3 region: CASSPNREQGYSGNTIYF. The CDR3 coding sequence is TGTGCCAGCAGCCCAAATAGGGAGCAGGGGTATTCTGGAAACACCATATATTTT.